This T cell receptor (beta chain) was profiled in a study of T cells in Graves' hyperthyroidism and ophthalmopathy. Overall study findings and caveats: From stable hyperthyroidism, ophthalmopathy was set apart by a 13 V-J model. Ophthalmopathy onset followed model prediction by a median about seven months.

RNA transcripts were the template for amplifying TCR beta CDR3 regions. TCR CDR3 underwent first-round RT-PCR with the HTBI primer set. TCRdb fed the multiplex PCR reads into MiXCR, producing one record per CDR3 protein. The sample includes fewer than 250,000 distinct CDR3 sequences, less than 20% seen only once; the top ten take approximately 30%. J gave up 4 bases and V 7 bases, and 6 bases lay outside the gene matches. Germline-derived CDR1 and CDR2 are DFQATT and SNEGSKA (reference sequence). The CDR3 runs 15 residues. The table lists this clonotype with many counts. The antigen remains undetermined.

Sequencing used blood. The receptor comes from a young woman with Graves' ophthalmopathy. The chain has TRBV20-1 and TRBJ2-1, with 14 bases identical to TRBD2. In DNA form, the CDR3 reads TGCAGTGTCCCAGGACTAGCGGGGGGTTACAATGAGCAGTTCTTC. It codes for CSVPGLAGGYNEQFF.